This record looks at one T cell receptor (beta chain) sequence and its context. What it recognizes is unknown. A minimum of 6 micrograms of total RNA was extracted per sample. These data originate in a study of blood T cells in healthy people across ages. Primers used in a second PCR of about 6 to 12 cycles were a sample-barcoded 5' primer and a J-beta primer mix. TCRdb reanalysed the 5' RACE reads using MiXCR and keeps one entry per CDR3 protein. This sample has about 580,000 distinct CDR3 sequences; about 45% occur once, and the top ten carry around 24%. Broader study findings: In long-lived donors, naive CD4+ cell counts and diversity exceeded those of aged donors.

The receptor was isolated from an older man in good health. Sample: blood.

The CDR3 spells CASSQVPTHTDTQYF. CDR3 sequence (DNA): TGTGCCAGCAGCCAGGTACCAACTCACACAGATACGCAGTATTTT. The chain has TRBV7-2 and TRBJ2-3; D unclear. The CDR3 totals 15 residues. In germline, CDR1 is SGHTA, CDR2 FQGNSA. V lost 5 bases to trimming and J lost 2 bases, with 14 bases between them.